These T cell receptor beta chains were read from a single sample in a study of CD8+ T cells in alopecia areata. Produced via immunoSEQ multiplex PCR; TCRdb's table is partial and in-frame only. The table includes about 200,000 clones, about 58% detected once. The specimen was CD4+ T cells sorted from blood, collected at week 4, from a patient treated with tofacitinib. Every receptor here comes from a human donor with alopecia areata. Both conserved end residues are part of each CDR3. Each record gives: D gene, V gene, clone size, J gene, CDR3 DNA, CDR3 protein. A D gene is named only where the DNA matches it firmly. Where a row states a size, it is once, few, many or the class of an expanded clone; other rows omit it.

d_gene: NA; v_gene: TRBV2; abundance: few; j_gene: TRBJ2-5; CDR3nt: TGTGCCAGCAGTGAACAGTACCAAGAGACCCAGTACTTC; CDR3aa: CASSEQYQETQYF
d_gene: TRBD2; v_gene: TRBV6-6; abundance: NA; j_gene: TRBJ2-5; CDR3nt: TGTGCCAGCAGCCGGGGAGGGTCGGAGACCCAGTACTTC; CDR3aa: CASSRGGSETQYF
d_gene: TRBD1; v_gene: TRBV7-3; abundance: many; j_gene: TRBJ2-6; CDR3nt: TGTGCCAGCAGCCCTGGACAGGGCGGCTCTGGGGCCAACGTCCTGACTTTC; CDR3aa: CASSPGQGGSGANVLTF
d_gene: TRBD1; v_gene: TRBV6-6; abundance: NA; j_gene: TRBJ1-2; CDR3nt: TGTGCCAGCAGCCCCCACGGACAGGGAGTCTTTGGCTACACCTTC; CDR3aa: CASSPHGQGVFGYTF
d_gene: TRBD1; v_gene: TRBV6-6; abundance: few; j_gene: TRBJ1-4; CDR3nt: TGTGCCAGCAGCCCGACAGGGATCGGAGAAAAACTGTTTTTT; CDR3aa: CASSPTGIGEKLFF
d_gene: NA; v_gene: TRBV2; abundance: NA; j_gene: TRBJ2-7; CDR3nt: TGTGCCAGCAGTTCCGGGACGCTGGACTACGAGCAGTACTTC; CDR3aa: CASSSGTLDYEQYF
d_gene: NA; v_gene: TRBV18; abundance: NA; j_gene: TRBJ2-5; CDR3nt: TGTGCCAGCTCACCATCGCTAGAGACCCAGTACTTC; CDR3aa: CASSPSLETQYF
d_gene: NA; v_gene: TRBV10-2; abundance: NA; j_gene: TRBJ1-1; CDR3nt: TGCGCCAGCAGCCCGCCAGGGGAAGCTTTCTTT; CDR3aa: CASSPPGEAFF
d_gene: NA; v_gene: TRBV9; abundance: NA; j_gene: TRBJ2-3; CDR3nt: TGTGCCAGCAGCGCATCGTTGGGGACAGATACGCAGTATTTT; CDR3aa: CASSASLGTDTQYF
d_gene: NA; v_gene: TRBV5-1; abundance: NA; j_gene: TRBJ1-1; CDR3nt: TGCGCCAGCAGCTTGGCGGGAACTTCGAACACTGAAGCTTTCTTT; CDR3aa: CASSLAGTSNTEAFF
d_gene: NA; v_gene: TRBV30; abundance: NA; j_gene: TRBJ2-2; CDR3nt: TGTGCCTGGATGGGGGAGGCGAACACCGGGGAGCTGTTTTTT; CDR3aa: CAWMGEANTGELFF
d_gene: TRBD1; v_gene: TRBV29-1; abundance: few; j_gene: TRBJ1-1; CDR3nt: TGCAGCGTCGGGACAGGGACGAACACTGAAGCTTTCTTT; CDR3aa: CSVGTGTNTEAFF
d_gene: NA; v_gene: TRBV4-1; abundance: NA; j_gene: TRBJ2-7; CDR3nt: TGCGCCAGCAGCCAAGATCAGATCTCCTACGAGCAGTACTTC; CDR3aa: CASSQDQISYEQYF
d_gene: NA; v_gene: TRBV4-3; abundance: NA; j_gene: TRBJ2-7; CDR3nt: TGCGCCAGCAGCCAAGAGTACCGGGGGTACTACGAGCAGTACTTC; CDR3aa: CASSQEYRGYYEQYF
d_gene: NA; v_gene: TRBV14; abundance: NA; j_gene: TRBJ1-2; CDR3nt: TGTGCCAGCAGCCCCTACGGACCCTATGGCTACACCTTC; CDR3aa: CASSPYGPYGYTF
d_gene: TRBD1; v_gene: TRBV5-1; abundance: NA; j_gene: TRBJ2-7; CDR3nt: TGCGCCAGCAGCTTAGGTCAGGGGGCCTACGAGCAGTACTTC; CDR3aa: CASSLGQGAYEQYF
d_gene: TRBD2; v_gene: TRBV30; abundance: NA; j_gene: TRBJ2-4; CDR3nt: TGTGCCTGGAGTCGAGGGACTAGCGGGGGATTTCAGTACTTC; CDR3aa: CAWSRGTSGGFQYF
d_gene: TRBD1; v_gene: TRBV9; abundance: NA; j_gene: TRBJ2-7; CDR3nt: TGTGCCAGCAGCGTAGCCGGGACAGGGGCCCCGCAGTACTTC; CDR3aa: CASSVAGTGAPQYF
d_gene: NA; v_gene: TRBV6-1; abundance: NA; j_gene: TRBJ2-3; CDR3nt: TGTGCCAGCAGTGTCTCCAAGGGTATTAGCACAGATACGCAGTATTTT; CDR3aa: CASSVSKGISTDTQYF
d_gene: TRBD1; v_gene: TRBV28; abundance: NA; j_gene: TRBJ2-5; CDR3nt: TGTGCCAGCAGTCGAGGACAGGTCCAAGAGACCCAGTACTTC; CDR3aa: CASSRGQVQETQYF
d_gene: NA; v_gene: TRBV30; abundance: NA; j_gene: TRBJ1-2; CDR3nt: TGTGCCTGGAGTGTACGAGCACACTATGGCTACACCTTC; CDR3aa: CAWSVRAHYGYTF
d_gene: NA; v_gene: TRBV15; abundance: NA; j_gene: TRBJ2-3; CDR3nt: TGTGCGTCAACGCGGACTAGCACAGATACGCAGTATTTT; CDR3aa: CASTRTSTDTQYF
d_gene: NA; v_gene: TRBV6-1; abundance: NA; j_gene: TRBJ2-7; CDR3nt: TGTGCCAGCAGTGAGACTACCCTTGGGAACGAGCAGTACTTC; CDR3aa: CASSETTLGNEQYF
d_gene: NA; v_gene: TRBV14; abundance: few; j_gene: TRBJ2-3; CDR3nt: TGTGCCAGCAGCCAAGAGGCTGTTGGCACAGATACGCAGTATTTT; CDR3aa: CASSQEAVGTDTQYF
d_gene: NA; v_gene: TRBV30; abundance: NA; j_gene: TRBJ1-2; CDR3nt: TGTGCCTTACGGGCGGGGTTCGATGGCTACACCTTC; CDR3aa: CALRAGFDGYTF
d_gene: NA; v_gene: TRBV30; abundance: NA; j_gene: TRBJ1-5; CDR3nt: TGTGCCTGGAGTGTAACTGGACATAGCAATCAGCCCCAGCATTTT; CDR3aa: CAWSVTGHSNQPQHF
d_gene: NA; v_gene: TRBV2; abundance: NA; j_gene: TRBJ1-2; CDR3nt: TGTGCCAGCAGTTCTAATAGGGACTATGGCTACACCTTC; CDR3aa: CASSSNRDYGYTF
d_gene: NA; v_gene: TRBV6-5; abundance: NA; j_gene: TRBJ2-6; CDR3nt: TGTGCCAGCAGTTACGAGGGTGCAGGGGCCAACGTCCTGACTTTC; CDR3aa: CASSYEGAGANVLTF
d_gene: NA; v_gene: TRBV15; abundance: NA; j_gene: TRBJ1-5; CDR3nt: TGTGCCACCAGCAGAGAGCGGGGTAGGAGCGATCAGCCCCAGCATTTT; CDR3aa: CATSRERGRSDQPQHF
d_gene: NA; v_gene: TRBV5-1; abundance: NA; j_gene: TRBJ1-2; CDR3nt: TGCGCCAGCAGCTCAGGAACGCATACTAACTATGGCTACACCTTC; CDR3aa: CASSSGTHTNYGYTF
d_gene: TRBD1; v_gene: TRBV30; abundance: NA; j_gene: TRBJ1-1; CDR3nt: TGTGCCTGGAGTGTCAGTCAGGGGGCAACTGAAGCTTTCTTT; CDR3aa: CAWSVSQGATEAFF
d_gene: NA; v_gene: TRBV15; abundance: NA; j_gene: TRBJ1-2; CDR3nt: TGTGCCACCAGCAGAGACTATGCCTCAGGGATTTCTGGCTACACCTTC; CDR3aa: CATSRDYASGISGYTF
d_gene: TRBD1; v_gene: TRBV19; abundance: NA; j_gene: TRBJ1-6; CDR3nt: TGTGCCAGTAGCCGGACAGGGGGCTACTATAATTCACCCCTCCACTTT; CDR3aa: CASSRTGGYYNSPLHF
d_gene: TRBD2; v_gene: TRBV19; abundance: NA; j_gene: TRBJ2-3; CDR3nt: TGTGCCAGTAGTTCCCAGCGGGGGAGCACAGATACGCAGTATTTT; CDR3aa: CASSSQRGSTDTQYF
d_gene: NA; v_gene: TRBV30; abundance: NA; j_gene: TRBJ1-1; CDR3nt: TGTGCCTGGCAATACGGACAGAAGAACACTGAAGCTTTCTTT; CDR3aa: CAWQYGQKNTEAFF
d_gene: TRBD2; v_gene: TRBV28; abundance: few; j_gene: TRBJ2-1; CDR3nt: TGTGCCAGCAGTTTACTGAGCGGGGGGGGAGACAATGAGCAGTTCTTC; CDR3aa: CASSLLSGGGDNEQFF
d_gene: NA; v_gene: TRBV25-1; abundance: once; j_gene: TRBJ1-1; CDR3nt: TGTGCCAGCAGTGTCAGGGGAAGGGCTGAAGCTTTCTTT; CDR3aa: CASSVRGRAEAFF
d_gene: NA; v_gene: TRBV14; abundance: NA; j_gene: TRBJ1-2; CDR3nt: TGTGCCAGCAGTCCCCACCTGGCCAAGCCTTATGGCTACACCTTC; CDR3aa: CASSPHLAKPYGYTF
d_gene: NA; v_gene: TRBV19; abundance: NA; j_gene: TRBJ2-5; CDR3nt: TGTGCCAGTAGTATAGGTTCGGAGACCCAGTACTTC; CDR3aa: CASSIGSETQYF